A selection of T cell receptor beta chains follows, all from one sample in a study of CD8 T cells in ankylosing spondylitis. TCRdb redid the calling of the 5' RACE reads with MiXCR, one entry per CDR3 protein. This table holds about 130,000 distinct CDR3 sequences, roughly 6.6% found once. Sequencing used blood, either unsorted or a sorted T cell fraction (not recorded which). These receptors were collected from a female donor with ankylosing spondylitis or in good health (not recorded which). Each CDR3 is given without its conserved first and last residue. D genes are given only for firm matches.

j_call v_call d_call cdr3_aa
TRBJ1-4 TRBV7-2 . ASSLGPGQEKLF
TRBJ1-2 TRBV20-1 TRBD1 SAKLGQIANYGYT
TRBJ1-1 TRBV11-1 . ASSPQYPGDTEAF
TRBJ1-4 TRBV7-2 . ASSLGGGTNEKLF
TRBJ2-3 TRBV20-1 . SGPSSPRTDTQY
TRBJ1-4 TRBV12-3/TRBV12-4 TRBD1 ASSSQGRGPTNEKLF
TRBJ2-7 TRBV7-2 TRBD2 ASSSQLAGRYEQY
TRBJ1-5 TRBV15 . ATSRDIEGSTPQH
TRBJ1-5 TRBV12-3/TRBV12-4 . ASGQPQH
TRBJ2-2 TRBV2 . ASRGTDTGELF
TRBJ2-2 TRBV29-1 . SAYSTEPTGELF
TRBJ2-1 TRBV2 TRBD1 ASRGQGYEQF
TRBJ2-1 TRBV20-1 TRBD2 SARESGGGWRGEQF
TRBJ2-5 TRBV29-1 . SVLGGEETQY
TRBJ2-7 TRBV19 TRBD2 ASRRAGTSIYEQY
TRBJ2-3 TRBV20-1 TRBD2 SAGLAGARTDTQY
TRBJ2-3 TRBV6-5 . ASSYSGFQTGLDTDTQY
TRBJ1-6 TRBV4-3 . ASSRGQGDSPLH
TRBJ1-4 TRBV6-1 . ASQGTAATNEKLF
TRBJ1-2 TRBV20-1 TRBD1 SATYRGFGYT
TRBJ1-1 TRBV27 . ASTPDRLNTEAF
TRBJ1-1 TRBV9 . ASSVDSGNTEAF
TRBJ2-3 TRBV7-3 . ASSLSQADTQY
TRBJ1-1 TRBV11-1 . ASSSIQVNTEAF
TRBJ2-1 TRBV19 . ASSIGIRSYNEQF